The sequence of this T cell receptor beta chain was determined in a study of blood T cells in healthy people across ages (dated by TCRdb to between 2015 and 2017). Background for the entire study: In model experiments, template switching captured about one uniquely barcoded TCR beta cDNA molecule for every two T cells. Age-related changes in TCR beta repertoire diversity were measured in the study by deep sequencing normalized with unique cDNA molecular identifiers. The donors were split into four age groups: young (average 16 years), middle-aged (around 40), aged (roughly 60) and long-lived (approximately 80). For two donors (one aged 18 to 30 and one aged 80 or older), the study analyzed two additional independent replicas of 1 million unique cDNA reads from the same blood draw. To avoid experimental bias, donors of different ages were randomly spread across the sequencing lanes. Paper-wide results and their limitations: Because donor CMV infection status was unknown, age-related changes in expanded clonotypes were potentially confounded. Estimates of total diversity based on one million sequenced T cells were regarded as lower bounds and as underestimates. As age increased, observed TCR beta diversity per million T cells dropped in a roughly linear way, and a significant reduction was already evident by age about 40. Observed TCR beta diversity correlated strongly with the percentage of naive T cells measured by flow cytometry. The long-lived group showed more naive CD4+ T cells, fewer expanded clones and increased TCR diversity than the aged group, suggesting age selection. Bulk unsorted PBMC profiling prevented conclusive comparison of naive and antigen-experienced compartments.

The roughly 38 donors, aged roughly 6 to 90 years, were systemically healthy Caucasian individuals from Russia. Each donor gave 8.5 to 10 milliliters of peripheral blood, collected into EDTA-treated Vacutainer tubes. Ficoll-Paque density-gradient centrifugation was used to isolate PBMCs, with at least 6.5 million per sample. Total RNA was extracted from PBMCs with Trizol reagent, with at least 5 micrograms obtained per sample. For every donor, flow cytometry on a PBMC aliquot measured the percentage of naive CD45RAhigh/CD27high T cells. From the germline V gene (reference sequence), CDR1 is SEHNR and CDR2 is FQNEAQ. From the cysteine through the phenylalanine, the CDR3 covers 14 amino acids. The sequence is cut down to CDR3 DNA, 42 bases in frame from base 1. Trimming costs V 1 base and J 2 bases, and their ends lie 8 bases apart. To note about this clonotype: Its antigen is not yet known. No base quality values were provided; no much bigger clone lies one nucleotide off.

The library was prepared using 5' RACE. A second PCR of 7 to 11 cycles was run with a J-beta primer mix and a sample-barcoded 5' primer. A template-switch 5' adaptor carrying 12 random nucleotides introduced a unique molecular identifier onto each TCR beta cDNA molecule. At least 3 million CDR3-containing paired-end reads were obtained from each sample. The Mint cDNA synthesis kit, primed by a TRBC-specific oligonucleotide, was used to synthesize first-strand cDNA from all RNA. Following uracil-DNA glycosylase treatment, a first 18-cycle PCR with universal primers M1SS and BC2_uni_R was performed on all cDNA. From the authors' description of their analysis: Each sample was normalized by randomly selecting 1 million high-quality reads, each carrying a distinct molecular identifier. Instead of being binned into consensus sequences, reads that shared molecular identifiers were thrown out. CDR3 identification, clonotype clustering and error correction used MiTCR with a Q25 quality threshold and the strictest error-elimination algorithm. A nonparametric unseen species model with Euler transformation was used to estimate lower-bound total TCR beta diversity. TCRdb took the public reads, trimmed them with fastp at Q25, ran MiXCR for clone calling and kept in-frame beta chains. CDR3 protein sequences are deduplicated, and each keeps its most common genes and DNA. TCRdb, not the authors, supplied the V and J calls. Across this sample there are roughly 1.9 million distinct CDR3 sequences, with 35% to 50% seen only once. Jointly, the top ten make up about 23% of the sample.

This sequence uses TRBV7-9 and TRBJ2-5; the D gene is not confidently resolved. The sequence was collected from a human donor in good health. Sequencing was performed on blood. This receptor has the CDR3 CASSLGNTQETQYF. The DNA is TGTGCCAGCAGCTTAGGAAATACACAAGAGACCCAGTACTTC.